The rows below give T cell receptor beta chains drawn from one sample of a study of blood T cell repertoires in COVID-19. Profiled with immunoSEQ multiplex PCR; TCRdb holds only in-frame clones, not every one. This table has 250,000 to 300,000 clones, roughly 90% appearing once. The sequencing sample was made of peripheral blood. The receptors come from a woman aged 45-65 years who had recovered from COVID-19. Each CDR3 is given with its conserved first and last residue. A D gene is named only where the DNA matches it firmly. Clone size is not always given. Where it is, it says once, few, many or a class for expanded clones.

CDR3nt: TGTGCCAGCACGGGACAGAGCTCCTACGAGCAGTACTTC; CDR3aa: CASTGQSSYEQYF; abundance: -; d_gene: TRBD1; len: 13; j_gene: TRBJ2-7; v_gene: TRBV2
CDR3nt: TGTGCCAGCAGCTTCCAGGGCAGCTCCTACGAGCAGTACTTC; CDR3aa: CASSFQGSSYEQYF; abundance: -; d_gene: -; len: 14; j_gene: TRBJ2-7; v_gene: TRBV7-2
CDR3nt: TGTGCCAGCAGCCAAGTGGGGGGGAATAATTCACCCCTCCACTTT; CDR3aa: CASSQVGGNNSPLHF; abundance: -; d_gene: -; len: 15; j_gene: TRBJ1-6; v_gene: TRBV3-1/TRBV3-2
CDR3nt: TGTGCCTGGGGGGACTACTCCTACGAGCAGTACTTC; CDR3aa: CAWGDYSYEQYF; abundance: -; d_gene: TRBD2; len: 12; j_gene: TRBJ2-7; v_gene: TRBV30
CDR3nt: TGTGCCAGCTCACCACGCCAAGGTATGGGCGAAAAACTGTTTTTT; CDR3aa: CASSPRQGMGEKLFF; abundance: many; d_gene: -; len: 15; j_gene: TRBJ1-4; v_gene: TRBV18
CDR3nt: TGTGCCAGCACCCCGGGAGCCAGTAGCACTGAAGCTTTCTTT; CDR3aa: CASTPGASSTEAFF; abundance: -; d_gene: -; len: 14; j_gene: TRBJ1-1; v_gene: TRBV2
CDR3nt: TGTGCCAGCAGTCCATACATGCAGGGGACTGAAGCTTTCTTT; CDR3aa: CASSPYMQGTEAFF; abundance: -; d_gene: -; len: 14; j_gene: TRBJ1-1; v_gene: TRBV28
CDR3nt: TGTGCCATCGGCGCGGGAGTATCCGATGAGCAGTTCTTC; CDR3aa: CAIGAGVSDEQFF; abundance: -; d_gene: TRBD2; len: 13; j_gene: TRBJ2-1; v_gene: TRBV10-3
CDR3nt: TGTGCCAGCAGTCCGGCCAGGGGGGCTGGTCAGCCCCAGCATTTT; CDR3aa: CASSPARGAGQPQHF; abundance: -; d_gene: TRBD1; len: 15; j_gene: TRBJ1-5; v_gene: TRBV27
CDR3nt: TGTGCCAGCAGCTTCCGGACACAAAACTATGGCTACACCTTC; CDR3aa: CASSFRTQNYGYTF; abundance: -; d_gene: -; len: 14; j_gene: TRBJ1-2; v_gene: TRBV5-6
CDR3nt: TGTGCCAGCAGCAGGGGACTAGCGGGGGAGACCCAGTACTTC; CDR3aa: CASSRGLAGETQYF; abundance: -; d_gene: TRBD2; len: 14; j_gene: TRBJ2-5; v_gene: TRBV11-3
CDR3nt: TGTGCCAGTAGTACCACTAGCGGGAGGGCCTACAATGAGCAGTTCTTC; CDR3aa: CASSTTSGRAYNEQFF; abundance: -; d_gene: TRBD2; len: 16; j_gene: TRBJ2-1; v_gene: TRBV19
CDR3nt: TGTGCCAGCAGCAAGAGACAGGGCAGCCTCACCGGGGAGCTGTTTTTT; CDR3aa: CASSKRQGSLTGELFF; abundance: -; d_gene: TRBD1; len: 16; j_gene: TRBJ2-2; v_gene: TRBV11-3
CDR3nt: TGTGCCAGCAGCTTGCGACAGAATCAGCCCCAGCATTTT; CDR3aa: CASSLRQNQPQHF; abundance: once; d_gene: -; len: 13; j_gene: TRBJ1-5; v_gene: TRBV5-5
CDR3nt: TGTGCCAGCAGCTTGTATGACAGAGCCTACGAGCAGTACTTC; CDR3aa: CASSLYDRAYEQYF; abundance: -; d_gene: -; len: 14; j_gene: TRBJ2-7; v_gene: TRBV5-4
CDR3nt: TGTGCCAGCATTGGGGGGGGAACCGGGGAGCTGTTTTTT; CDR3aa: CASIGGGTGELFF; abundance: -; d_gene: TRBD2; len: 13; j_gene: TRBJ2-2; v_gene: TRBV2
CDR3nt: TGTGCCAGCAGCCAAGGGCTAGCGGGAGTTCTCAATGAGCAGTTCTTC; CDR3aa: CASSQGLAGVLNEQFF; abundance: -; d_gene: TRBD2; len: 16; j_gene: TRBJ2-1; v_gene: TRBV14
CDR3nt: TGTGCCAGCAGATCAGAAGGGACTAGCGGGGAGGGGACCCAGTACTTC; CDR3aa: CASRSEGTSGEGTQYF; abundance: -; d_gene: TRBD2; len: 16; j_gene: TRBJ2-5; v_gene: TRBV5-4
CDR3nt: TGTGCCAGCAGTACGGGGAATCAGCCCCAGCATTTT; CDR3aa: CASSTGNQPQHF; abundance: once; d_gene: -; len: 12; j_gene: TRBJ1-5; v_gene: TRBV6-2/TRBV6-3
CDR3nt: TGCGCCAGCAGCCCTCAGGGGAGTGGGAACACTGAAGCTTTCTTT; CDR3aa: CASSPQGSGNTEAFF; abundance: -; d_gene: -; len: 15; j_gene: TRBJ1-1; v_gene: TRBV5-1
CDR3nt: TGTGCCACCAGCAGAGACGGGGGGAATGAAAAACTGTTTTTT; CDR3aa: CATSRDGGNEKLFF; abundance: -; d_gene: -; len: 14; j_gene: TRBJ1-4; v_gene: TRBV15
CDR3nt: TGTGCCAGCAGCTTGGACGGTTCCTACAATGAGCAGTTCTTC; CDR3aa: CASSLDGSYNEQFF; abundance: -; d_gene: -; len: 14; j_gene: TRBJ2-1; v_gene: TRBV5-4